This record looks at one T cell receptor (beta chain) sequence and its context. The data originate from a study of blood T cell repertoires in COVID-19. At the level of the study: Spain, Italy and the United States supplied samples that represented acute and convalescent COVID-19. T cells, B-cell-depleted T cells, or PBMCs provided the cDNA or gDNA that served as material.

Profiled with immunoSEQ multiplex PCR; TCRdb holds only in-frame clones, not every one. The data contain around 95,000 clones, about 80% of them seen just once; the ten biggest clones take up approximately 30%. The germline V and J ends were trimmed by 6 bases and 4 bases, with 15 bases remaining between them. CDR1 is SGHTA and CDR2 is FQGNSA in the germline V gene. CDR3 length: 14 amino acids. Sequenced: peripheral blood. This clonotype was sampled from a man between 65 and 85 years old with active or convalescent COVID-19. V is TRBV7-2 and J is TRBJ1-1, with D perhaps matching TRBD1 (5 bases). The CDR3: CASRPYQGTTEAFF. DNA for the CDR3: TGTGCCAGCAGACCATATCAGGGTACCACTGAAGCTTTCTTT. The entire variable domain, with the rest obtained from reference TRBV7-2 and TRBJ1-1, is as follows: GAGVSQSPSNKVTEKGKDVELRCDPISGHTALYWYRQSLGQGLEFLIYFQGNSAPDKSGLPSDRFSAERTGGSVSTLTIQRTQQEDSAVYLCASRPYQGTTEAFFGQGTRLTVV.